Below, one T cell receptor (beta chain) is given with its context. CDR3 length: 13 residues. Trimming took 0 bases from V and 7 from J, leaving 7 bases between them. Germline CDR1 reads SGHTS; CDR2 reads YDEGEE. Clones were read by immunoSEQ multiplex PCR, and TCRdb kept only the in-frame ones, dropping some. The repertoire holds over 10,000 clones, with about three quarters as singletons. The data derive from a study of blood T cell repertoires in COVID-19. Study summary: Sources were T cells, B-cell-depleted T cells, or PBMCs; the material itself was cDNA or gDNA.

The sequenced sample consisted of peripheral blood. V usage is TRBV5-8 and J usage is TRBJ2-2; D possibly corresponds to TRBD1 (5 bases). The origin of this receptor is a woman of 80 years or more with acute or convalescent COVID-19. CDR3 loop: CASSLEGFGELFF. The CDR3, as DNA: TGTGCCAGCAGCTTGGAGGGGTTCGGGGAGCTGTTTTTT.